These T cell receptor beta chains were read from a single sample in a study of blood T cells in healthy people across ages. TCRdb reprocessed the 5' RACE reads via MiXCR and lists one record per CDR3 protein. The table lists 250,000 to 300,000 distinct CDR3 sequences, 27% of them singletons. The specimen sequenced was blood. These receptors came from a woman in her 70s in good health. Both conserved end residues are part of each CDR3. A D gene is named only where the DNA matches it firmly. Only some rows state a clone size, as once, few, many or a class for expanded clones.

D gene	V gene	J gene	clone size	CDR3 protein	CDR3 DNA
TRBD2	TRBV6-5	TRBJ2-5	few	CASSQTSGKTQYF	TGTGCCAGCAGCCAAACTAGCGGGAAGACCCAGTACTTC
TRBD1	TRBV6-6	TRBJ2-7	NA	CASSSDRVGEQYF	TGTGCCAGCAGTTCCGACAGGGTTGGAGAGCAGTACTTC
TRBD1	TRBV20-1	TRBJ1-1	NA	CSADQGGYTEAFF	TGCAGTGCTGATCAGGGGGGGTACACTGAAGCTTTCTTT
TRBD1	TRBV15	TRBJ1-2	few	CATSLPQGGYGYTF	TGTGCCACCAGCCTACCCCAGGGGGGCTATGGCTACACCTTC
NA	TRBV29-1	TRBJ1-2	few	CSVGAGSNYGYTF	TGCAGCGTTGGGGCAGGGAGTAACTATGGCTACACCTTC
TRBD2	TRBV20-1	TRBJ2-2	NA	CSARARLAGTGELFF	TGCAGTGCTAGAGCTCGGCTAGCGGGCACCGGGGAGCTGTTTTTT
NA	TRBV7-9	TRBJ1-1	NA	CASSLKASTEAFF	TGTGCCAGCAGCTTAAAAGCCAGCACTGAAGCTTTCTTT
NA	TRBV5-1	TRBJ1-4	NA	CASSGGFNEKLFF	TGCGCCAGCAGCGGGGGATTTAATGAAAAACTGTTTTTT
NA	TRBV9	TRBJ1-4	NA	CASSVGQGTNEKLFF	TGTGCCAGCAGCGTGGGGCAGGGAACAAATGAAAAACTGTTTTTT
TRBD1	TRBV29-1	TRBJ2-5	few	CSVDQLGTGGETQYF	TGCAGCGTTGACCAATTAGGGACAGGGGGAGAGACCCAGTACTTC
NA	TRBV27	TRBJ2-5	many	CASRVGSSAYQETQYF	TGTGCCAGCAGGGTCGGGAGTAGCGCCTACCAAGAGACCCAGTACTTC
NA	TRBV11-2	TRBJ2-7	NA	CASSSPRFQYEQYF	TGTGCCAGCAGCTCCCCCCGTTTTCAGTACGAGCAGTACTTC
NA	TRBV7-2	TRBJ1-1	few	CASSLSGQAEAFF	TGTGCCAGCAGCTTGTCAGGGCAGGCTGAAGCTTTCTTT
TRBD1	TRBV6-1	TRBJ1-1	few	CASSIRQGGEANTEAFF	TGTGCCAGCAGTATCAGACAGGGAGGGGAGGCGAACACTGAAGCTTTCTTT
NA	TRBV4-3	TRBJ2-1	NA	CASSQDYSGNEQFF	TGCGCCAGCAGCCAAGATTACAGCGGGAATGAGCAGTTCTTC
NA	TRBV5-1	TRBJ1-2	NA	CASSASRTEGGYTF	TGCGCCAGCAGCGCCTCAAGGACGGAGGGTGGCTACACCTTC
NA	TRBV12-3/TRBV12-4	TRBJ2-3	NA	CASSPSRGTDTQYF	TGTGCCAGCAGTCCCAGTCGAGGAACAGATACGCAGTATTTT